The rows below give T cell receptor beta chains drawn from one sample of a study of blood T cell repertoires in COVID-19. The repertoire was sequenced with immunoSEQ multiplex PCR; TCRdb's copy has only in-frame clones and lacks some. This sample carries approximately 300,000 clones, 85% to 90% of them seen once, and the ten largest clones take approximately 3.3%. Source material: peripheral blood. The receptors derive from a woman aged 40 to 55 with acute or convalescent COVID-19. The CDR3 runs from the conserved cysteine through the conserved F or W. The D gene is left open where the match is weak. Expanded clones are given a class, and other clones once, few, many or no size at all.

D,J,size,V,DNA,CDR3
-,TRBJ1-6,-,TRBV6-5,TGTGCCAGCAGTTATCTGGGCAGGGTAAATTCACCCCTCCACTTT,CASSYLGRVNSPLHF
-,TRBJ1-4,-,TRBV3-1/TRBV3-2,TGTGCCAGCAGCCCCAGACAGACTGAAAAACTGTTTTTT,CASSPRQTEKLFF
-,TRBJ1-3,-,TRBV19,TGTGCCAGTGGCACCTCACCCTCTGGAAACACCATATATTTT,CASGTSPSGNTIYF
-,TRBJ2-5,-,TRBV3-1/TRBV3-2,TGTGCCAGCAGCCCCACCGGAGTTAAGACCCAGTACTTC,CASSPTGVKTQYF
-,TRBJ1-2,once,TRBV15,TGTGCCACCAGCACTCGGACGGGGAACTATGGCTACACCTTC,CATSTRTGNYGYTF
TRBD2,TRBJ2-3,-,TRBV7-9,TGTGCCAGCAGACTAGCGGGGGGCGCAGATACGCAGTATTTT,CASRLAGGADTQYF
-,TRBJ1-1,-,TRBV27,TGTGCCAGCAGTTTATACGCAAGGGGAACTGAAGCTTTCTTT,CASSLYARGTEAFF
-,TRBJ1-1,-,TRBV6-5,TGTGCCACATACCGTTACGGGGGAAACACTGAAGCTTTCTTT,CATYRYGGNTEAFF
-,TRBJ2-4,-,TRBV5-5,TGTGCCAGCAGCTTGGGTTCTAAGAACATTCAGTACTTC,CASSLGSKNIQYF
-,TRBJ1-6,-,TRBV5-1,TGCGCCAGCAGCTTGGCCCCAAGGGGGACCCGGGGGGATTCACCCCTCCACTTT,CASSLAPRGTRGDSPLHF
TRBD2,TRBJ2-1,-,TRBV7-8,TGTGCCAGCAGCTCTACTAGCGGGGGGGTCAATGAGCAGTTCTTC,CASSSTSGGVNEQFF
-,TRBJ2-3,-,TRBV9,TGTGCCAGCAGCGACAGGGATGTAGATACGCAGTATTTT,CASSDRDVDTQYF
-,TRBJ1-4,-,TRBV19,TGTGCCAGTAGTTCCCGTGGGGGGGCGTATGAAAAACTGTTTTTT,CASSSRGGAYEKLFF
-,TRBJ1-3,-,TRBV5-1,TGCGCCAGCAGCACCACAGGAGGAGGGTCTGGAAACACCATATATTTT,CASSTTGGGSGNTIYF
TRBD1,TRBJ1-1,-,TRBV4-1,TGCGCCAGTTCGGGACAGGGGCGTAATGATCTGAGGGCTTTCTTT,CASSGQGRNDLRAFF
TRBD1,TRBJ2-1,-,TRBV4-1,TGCGCCAGCAGCCACCCACCCGGGACAGGGGTAAATGAGCAGTTCTTC,CASSHPPGTGVNEQFF
TRBD2,TRBJ2-5,-,TRBV9,TGTGCCAGCAGCGCCGGTCGGGCTAGCGGGGCTCAAGAGACCCAGTACTTC,CASSAGRASGAQETQYF
TRBD1,TRBJ1-2,-,TRBV13,TGTGCCAGCAGCCGGGACAGGGTCGACTATGGCTACACCTTC,CASSRDRVDYGYTF
-,TRBJ2-3,-,TRBV5-5,TGTGCCAGCAGCTTGATAGCCGGGGAAGATACGCAGTATTTT,CASSLIAGEDTQYF
-,TRBJ1-2,once,TRBV14,TGTGCCAGCAGCCCCAACACAGGGAATGGCTACACCTTC,CASSPNTGNGYTF
TRBD1,TRBJ2-2,-,TRBV5-1,TGCGCCAGCAGCTTCTATAGACAGGGAGTCACCGGGGAGCTGTTTTTT,CASSFYRQGVTGELFF
-,TRBJ1-1,-,TRBV13,TGTGCCAGCAGCTCGGGAAGGGCCCGGGCTGAAGCTTTCTTT,CASSSGRARAEAFF
-,TRBJ1-1,-,TRBV5-1,TGCGCCAGCAGCCGAGACTGGAGTGAAGCTTTCTTT,CASSRDWSEAFF
TRBD1,TRBJ1-4,once,TRBV12-5,TGTGCTAGTGGTTTTCTCAGGGGGCGAACTAATGAAAAACTGTTTTTT,CASGFLRGRTNEKLFF
TRBD1,TRBJ2-2,-,TRBV9,TGTGCCAGCAGCCAAACGGTGACAGGGAAGACCGGGGAGCTGTTTTTT,CASSQTVTGKTGELFF
-,TRBJ1-5,few,TRBV6-5,TGTGCCAGCCTGGGGGGTAGCAATCAGCCCCAGCATTTT,CASLGGSNQPQHF
-,TRBJ1-2,-,TRBV7-8,TGTGCCAGCAGTAGACTGGTGGGAGCTAACTATGGCTACACCTTC,CASSRLVGANYGYTF
-,TRBJ1-3,-,TRBV7-9,TGTGCCAGCAGCCAGACTGGAAACACCATATATTTT,CASSQTGNTIYF
-,TRBJ1-2,few,TRBV6-5,TGTGCCAGCATCCCCAGGCGGGGCAACTATGGCTACACCTTC,CASIPRRGNYGYTF
-,TRBJ1-4,-,TRBV18,TGTGCCAGCTCACACGGACCCGCGGGAGAGGAAAAACTGTTTTTT,CASSHGPAGEEKLFF